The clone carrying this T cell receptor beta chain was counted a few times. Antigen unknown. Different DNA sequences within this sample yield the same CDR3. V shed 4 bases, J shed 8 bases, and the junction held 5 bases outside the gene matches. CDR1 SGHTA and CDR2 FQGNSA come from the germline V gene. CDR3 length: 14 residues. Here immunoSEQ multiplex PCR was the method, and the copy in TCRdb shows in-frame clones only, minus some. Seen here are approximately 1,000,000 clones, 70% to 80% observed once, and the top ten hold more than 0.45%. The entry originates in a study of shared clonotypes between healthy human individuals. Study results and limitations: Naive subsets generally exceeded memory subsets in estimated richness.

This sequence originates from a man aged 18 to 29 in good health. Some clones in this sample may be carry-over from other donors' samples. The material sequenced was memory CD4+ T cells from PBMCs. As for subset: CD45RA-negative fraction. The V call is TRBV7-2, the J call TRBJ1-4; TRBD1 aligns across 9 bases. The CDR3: CASSSDRGREKLFF. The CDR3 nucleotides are TGTGCCAGCAGCTCGGACAGGGGAAGGGAAAAACTGTTTTTT.